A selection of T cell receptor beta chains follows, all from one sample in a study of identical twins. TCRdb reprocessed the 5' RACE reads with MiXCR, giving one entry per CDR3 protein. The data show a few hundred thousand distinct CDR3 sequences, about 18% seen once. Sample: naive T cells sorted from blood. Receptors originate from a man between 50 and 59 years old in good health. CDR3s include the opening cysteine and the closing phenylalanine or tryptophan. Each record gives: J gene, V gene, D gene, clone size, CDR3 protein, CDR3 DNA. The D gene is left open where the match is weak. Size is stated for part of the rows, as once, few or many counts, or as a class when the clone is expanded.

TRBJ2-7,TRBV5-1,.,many,CASSLVGLDEQYF,TGCGCCAGCAGCTTGGTTGGTCTCGACGAGCAGTACTTC
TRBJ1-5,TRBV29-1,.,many,CSVAGSNQPQHF,TGCAGCGTTGCCGGTAGCAATCAGCCCCAGCATTTT
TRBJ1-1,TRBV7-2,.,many,CASSFTVRRTNTEAFF,TGTGCCAGCAGCTTCACCGTCCGACGGACGAACACTGAAGCTTTCTTT
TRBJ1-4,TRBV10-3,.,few,CAISAGSLTNEKLFF,TGTGCCATCAGTGCGGGCAGCTTAACTAATGAAAAACTGTTTTTT
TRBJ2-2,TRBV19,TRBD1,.,CASSRTGLSTGELFF,TGTGCCAGTAGTCGGACAGGGCTAAGCACCGGGGAGCTGTTTTTT
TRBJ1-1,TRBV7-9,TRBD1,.,CASSPQGGTNTEAFF,TGTGCCAGCAGCCCCCAGGGGGGAACGAACACTGAAGCTTTCTTT
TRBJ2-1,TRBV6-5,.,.,CASSYFGGLNEQFF,TGTGCCAGCAGTTACTTCGGGGGACTCAATGAGCAGTTCTTC
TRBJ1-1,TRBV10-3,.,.,CAIREDGSLNTEAFF,TGTGCCATCAGAGAGGACGGAAGCTTGAACACTGAAGCTTTCTTT
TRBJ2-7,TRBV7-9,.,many,CATGSDDEQYF,TGTGCCACCGGGTCGGACGACGAGCAGTACTTC
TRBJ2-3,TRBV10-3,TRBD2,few,CAISEMLAGGSGMQYF,TGTGCCATCAGTGAAATGCTAGCGGGGGGGTCCGGCATGCAGTATTTT
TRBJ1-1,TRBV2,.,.,CASSGTGGTEAFF,TGTGCCAGCAGTGGGACGGGGGGAACTGAAGCTTTCTTT
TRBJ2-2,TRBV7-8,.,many,CASSLEPNGGELFF,TGTGCCAGCAGCTTAGAACCCAACGGCGGGGAGCTGTTTTTT
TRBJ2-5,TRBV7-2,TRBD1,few,CASSDITGTGEETQYF,TGTGCCAGCAGCGACATAACCGGGACAGGGGAGGAGACCCAGTACTTC
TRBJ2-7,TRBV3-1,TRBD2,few,CASSQDHSSGDPYEQYF,TGTGCCAGCAGCCAGGACCACAGTAGCGGGGACCCCTACGAGCAGTACTTC
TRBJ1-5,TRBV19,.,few,CASSYRQARNQPQHF,TGTGCCAGTAGTTATCGGCAGGCCCGCAATCAGCCCCAGCATTTT
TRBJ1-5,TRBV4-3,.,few,CASSQDNTGNQPQHF,TGCGCCAGCAGCCAAGATAACACAGGCAATCAGCCCCAGCATTTT
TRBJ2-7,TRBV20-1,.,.,CSARDLRATYEQYF,TGCAGTGCTAGAGATCTGAGGGCCACCTACGAGCAGTACTTC
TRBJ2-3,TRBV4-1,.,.,CASSHPRSLGGSTDTQYF,TGCGCCAGCAGCCACCCTCGATCACTTGGGGGGAGCACAGATACGCAGTATTTT
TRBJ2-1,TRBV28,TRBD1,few,CASSSTRTGYNEQFF,TGTGCCAGCAGTTCCACCAGGACAGGCTACAATGAGCAGTTCTTC
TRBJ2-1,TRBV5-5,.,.,CASSLSPRNNEQFF,TGTGCCAGCAGCCTCTCCCCCCGGAACAATGAGCAGTTCTTC
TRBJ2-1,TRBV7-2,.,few,CASSRDGYPNNEQFF,TGTGCCAGCAGCCGAGACGGATACCCCAACAATGAGCAGTTCTTC
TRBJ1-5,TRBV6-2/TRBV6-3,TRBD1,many,CASSPGTGGYQPQHF,TGTGCCAGCAGTCCGGGGACAGGGGGCTATCAGCCCCAGCATTTT
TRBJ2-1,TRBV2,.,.,CASSLRDLINEQFF,TGTGCCAGCAGTCTCCGGGACCTAATCAATGAGCAGTTCTTC
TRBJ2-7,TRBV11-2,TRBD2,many,CASSLEAGLREGLIYEQYF,TGTGCCAGCAGCTTAGAAGCAGGCCTCAGGGAGGGACTAATCTACGAGCAGTACTTC
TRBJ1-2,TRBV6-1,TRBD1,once,CASSLRDRLNYGYTF,TGTGCCAGCAGCCTCCGGGACAGGCTTAACTATGGCTACACCTTC
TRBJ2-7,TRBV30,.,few,CAWSTGHRAYEQYF,TGTGCCTGGAGTACAGGACATAGGGCTTACGAGCAGTACTTC
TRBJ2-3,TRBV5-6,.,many,CASSLEQGFGSTDTQYF,TGTGCCAGCAGCTTGGAACAGGGTTTTGGTAGCACAGATACGCAGTATTTT
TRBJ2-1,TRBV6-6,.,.,CASSYSHINEQFF,TGTGCCAGCAGTTACTCCCATATCAATGAGCAGTTCTTC
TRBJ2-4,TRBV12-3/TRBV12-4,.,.,CASSIDRNIQYF,TGTGCCAGCAGTATAGACAGAAACATTCAGTACTTC
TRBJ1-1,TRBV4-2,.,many,CASSLQAAGSEAFF,TGTGCCAGCAGCCTCCAGGCGGCTGGGAGTGAAGCTTTCTTT
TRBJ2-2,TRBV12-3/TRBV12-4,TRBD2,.,CASLGGTVHTGELFF,TGTGCCAGCCTGGGAGGGACTGTTCACACCGGGGAGCTGTTTTTT
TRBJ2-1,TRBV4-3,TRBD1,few,CASSHGQGDEQFF,TGCGCCAGCAGCCACGGACAGGGGGATGAGCAGTTCTTC
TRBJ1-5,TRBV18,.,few,CASTPDNSNQPQHF,TGTGCCAGCACACCAGATAATAGCAATCAGCCCCAGCATTTT
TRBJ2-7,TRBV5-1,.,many,CASRLLTGSATYEQYF,TGCGCCAGCAGACTTTTGACGGGGAGCGCCACCTACGAGCAGTACTTC
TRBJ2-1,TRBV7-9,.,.,CASSFIRTSGYNEQFF,TGTGCCAGCAGCTTTATTAGGACGAGCGGTTACAATGAGCAGTTCTTC
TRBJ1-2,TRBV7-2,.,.,CASSRGGADGYTF,TGTGCCAGCAGCCGCGGGGGGGCTGATGGCTACACCTTC
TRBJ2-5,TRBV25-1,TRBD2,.,CASSDRLAAEETQYF,TGTGCCAGCAGTGATCGCCTAGCGGCCGAAGAGACCCAGTACTTC
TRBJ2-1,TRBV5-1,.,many,CASTEDPRNHEQFF,TGCGCCAGCACAGAAGACCCCCGGAACCATGAGCAGTTCTTC
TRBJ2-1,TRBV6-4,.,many,CASSLVGNNNSYNEQFF,TGTGCCAGCAGTTTGGTCGGGAACAACAACTCCTACAATGAGCAGTTCTTC
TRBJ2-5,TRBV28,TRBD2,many,CASSLLAVEQETQYF,TGTGCCAGCAGTTTACTAGCGGTCGAACAAGAGACCCAGTACTTC
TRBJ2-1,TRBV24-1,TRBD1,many,CATSQVGGDEQFF,TGTGCCACCAGTCAAGTAGGGGGCGATGAGCAGTTCTTC
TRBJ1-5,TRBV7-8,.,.,CASSLRRQNNQPQHF,TGTGCCAGCAGCCTCCGTCGGCAGAACAATCAGCCCCAGCATTTT
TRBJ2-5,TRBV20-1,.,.,CSAHLGGKVGETQYF,TGCAGTGCCCACTTGGGCGGGAAGGTGGGGGAGACCCAGTACTTC
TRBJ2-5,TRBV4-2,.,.,CASSQIGETQYF,TGTGCCAGCAGCCAAATAGGAGAGACCCAGTACTTC
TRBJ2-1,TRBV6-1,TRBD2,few,CASNAGVEDEQFF,TGTGCCAGCAACGCGGGAGTAGAGGATGAGCAGTTCTTC
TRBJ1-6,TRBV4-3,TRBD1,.,CASSQSGQGWNSPLHF,TGCGCCAGCAGCCAATCGGGACAGGGTTGGAATTCACCCCTCCACTTT
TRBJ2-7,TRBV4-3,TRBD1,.,CASSQQSGTGSLYEQYF,TGCGCCAGCAGCCAGCAGTCCGGGACAGGGTCCCTCTACGAGCAGTACTTC
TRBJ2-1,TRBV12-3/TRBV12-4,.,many,CASSLQPRNEQFF,TGTGCCAGCAGTTTACAACCGAGGAATGAGCAGTTCTTC
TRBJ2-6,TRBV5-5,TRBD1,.,CASRGQGSSGANVLTF,TGTGCCAGCAGGGGACAGGGCAGCTCTGGGGCCAACGTCCTGACTTTC
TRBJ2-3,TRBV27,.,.,CASSLVAGASTDTQYF,TGTGCCAGCAGTTTAGTTGCGGGGGCCAGCACAGATACGCAGTATTTT
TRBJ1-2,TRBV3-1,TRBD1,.,CASSQSDRVHGYTF,TGTGCCAGCAGCCAAAGTGACAGGGTCCATGGCTACACCTTC
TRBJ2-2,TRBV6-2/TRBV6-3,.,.,CASSYGRGAVTGELFF,TGTGCCAGCAGTTACGGCCGGGGCGCGGTGACCGGGGAGCTGTTTTTT
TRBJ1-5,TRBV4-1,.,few,CASSLSLPLSNQPQHF,TGCGCCAGCAGCCTGTCCTTGCCCCTTAGCAATCAGCCCCAGCATTTT
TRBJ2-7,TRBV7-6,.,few,CASSVQPIGDRAYEQYF,TGTGCCAGCAGCGTACAACCAATCGGTGACAGAGCCTACGAGCAGTACTTC
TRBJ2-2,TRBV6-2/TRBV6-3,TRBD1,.,CASSYSRQGVGELFF,TGTGCTAGCAGTTACTCAAGACAGGGGGTCGGGGAGCTGTTTTTT